The 5 T cell receptor beta chains in this list originate from one sample, sequenced in a study of CDR3 diversity in severe acne. One entry per CDR3 protein, called by TCRdb with MiXCR from the PCR reads. The repertoire holds about 84,000 distinct CDR3 sequences, 51% seen once, with 14% in the top ten. Material for sequencing was blood. Source of these receptors: a male donor in good health, without acne.

The V and J genes are TRBV20-1 and TRBJ2-1; 11 bases are shared with TRBD1. Germline CDR1 is DFQATT and CDR2 is SNEGSKA (reference sequence). The CDR3 totals 15 residues. Trimming removed 3 bases from V and 7 bases from J; junction bases left unmatched: 8. In DNA form, the CDR3 reads TGCAGTGCTAGCTGCTGGACAGGGGGCGGAAATGAGCAGTTCTTC. It translates to CSASCWTGGGNEQFF.

Points on this clonotype: A junction end diverges from the germline sequence, so it may reflect a read error. The chain links TRBV9 to TRBJ2-7; D possibly matches TRBD1 or TRBD2 (5 bases each). The CDR3 loop spans 14 amino acids. Germline V lookup: CDR1 SGDLS, CDR2 YYNGEE. CDR3 loop: CASSVVAGSGELYF. DNA for the CDR3: TGTGCCAGCAGCGTAGTGGCAGGGTCCGGGGAGCTGTACTTC. The variable domain in full, completed from reference TRBV9 and TRBJ2-7, reads DSGVTQTPKHLITATGQRVTLRCSPRSGDLSVYWYQQSLDQGLQFLIQYYNGEERAKGNILERFSAQQFPDLHSELNLSSLELGDSALYFCASSVVAGSGELYFGPGTRLTVT.

About this clonotype itself: Its ends do not fully match the called genes, so a read error is possible. The chain couples TRBV9 to TRBJ2-1; 9 bases are shared with TRBD2. The germline CDR1 and CDR2 sequences are SGDLS and YYNGEE. The CDR3 is 18 residues long. The CDR3 is CASSVAGGRVRRVDEQFF. The CDR3 nucleotides read TGTGCCAGCAGCGTAGCGGGCGGGAGGGTAAGGAGGGTGGATGAGCAGTTCTTT.

This clonotype was seen ten or more times. This chain joins TRBV5-8 and TRBJ1-2, with 7 bases identical to TRBD1. The CDR3 consists of 14 residues. The germline gives CDR1 SGHTS, CDR2 YDEGEE. V was clipped by 4 bases and J by 3 bases; unmatched bases: 6. In DNA, the CDR3 is TGTGCCAGCAGCGGGGACAGCTTATACTATGGCTACACCTTC. This translates into CASSGDSLYYGYTF.

The rearrangement links TRBV6-5 to TRBJ2-7; 11 bases are a match to TRBD1. Per germline, CDR1 MNHEY and CDR2 SVGAGI. The CDR3 consists of 20 residues. V gave up 0 bases and J gave up 0 bases; unmatched junction bases: 13. The CDR3 spells CASSYSQSGGQGASSYEQYF. The CDR3 DNA is TGTGCCAGCAGTTACTCGCAGAGCGGCGGACAGGGGGCGAGCTCCTACGAGCAGTACTTC.